This T cell receptor beta chain originates from a study of blood T cell repertoires in COVID-19. Study-wide context: From the United States, Italy and Spain came samples of acute and convalescent COVID-19. PBMCs, B-cell-depleted T cells, or T cells provided the cDNA or gDNA that made up the material.

V was cut by 6 bases and J by 5 bases, with 13 bases left in between. The germline gives CDR1 MNHEY, CDR2 SMNVEV (reference sequence). The CDR3 is made up of 13 amino acids. Clones were read by immunoSEQ multiplex PCR, and TCRdb kept only the in-frame ones, dropping some. Here the sample spans 100,000 to 150,000 clones, about nine tenths being singletons. This clone occurred once. Sequenced input: peripheral blood. The receptor was isolated from a man aged 45 to 65 with acute or convalescent COVID-19. V and J are TRBV27 and TRBJ2-5; weak D call: TRBD1 (5 bases). In nucleotides, the CDR3 is TGTGCCAGCAGGGCAGGGTTTTTGGAGACCCAGTACTTC. It encodes CASRAGFLETQYF.